This T cell receptor beta chain appears in the sequencing data of a study of blood T cells in healthy people across ages. Deletions cut 6 bases from V and 6 bases from J, with 14 bases between. The CDR3 is 13 amino acids. The V gene's germline CDR1 is MNHNY and CDR2 SVGAGI (reference sequence). Whole-study findings and limits: Age brought a roughly linear fall in TCR beta diversity measured per million T cells.

Using a J-beta primer mix together with a sample-barcoded 5' primer, a second PCR was run for roughly 7 to 12 cycles. TCRdb reanalysed the 5' RACE reads using MiXCR and keeps one entry per CDR3 protein. Of a few hundred thousand distinct CDR3 sequences listed, more than 45% are singletons. Individuals who donated were healthy Caucasians from Russia aged about 6 to 100. Each individual donor underwent a draw of about 11 milliliters of peripheral blood. Isolation of PBMCs gave at least 7 million cells per sample. A word on this clonotype: Antigen: not known.

The clonotype originates from a man aged 55 to 70 in good health. The V call is TRBV6-6, the J call TRBJ1-1; unclear D gene. The specimen sequenced was blood. The CDR3 here is CASRNPVLAEAFF. The CDR3 nucleotides are TGTGCCAGCAGAAATCCAGTATTGGCTGAAGCTTTCTTT.